The entry below describes one TCR beta chain. With V trimmed by 3 bases and J by 6 bases, 9 bases remained unmatched. This CDR3 is built from 16 residues. Germline CDR1 reads SGHNT; CDR2 reads YYREEE (reference sequence). The data are from a study of OX40 agonist ivuxolimab in advanced cancers. Only in-frame clones appear in the TCRdb table, and some are missing; sequencing was by immunoSEQ multiplex PCR. The sample contains 60,000 to 70,000 clones, about 81% of which appear only once. The sequence came from an adult with an advanced solid tumor such as melanoma, head and neck, liver or kidney cancer. The chain is built from TRBV5-4 and TRBJ2-1, with 10 bases lining up with TRBD1. The material was CD4+ or CD8+ T cells sorted from blood, obtained in a trial of the OX40 agonist ivuxolimab. DNA for the CDR3: TGTGCCAGCAGCTATCTCGACAGGGGGCGCTTCAATGAGCAGTTCTTC. As protein: CASSYLDRGRFNEQFF.